This passage covers 6 T cell receptor beta chains from one sample sequenced in a study of long-term antiretroviral therapy in people with HIV (dated 2022 in TCRdb). The immunoSEQ hsTCRB v3.0 assay was used at survey level resolution for TRB variable region sequencing. TCRdb took over this immuneACCESS table, retaining in-frame rearrangements with V and J assigned. Such tables are incomplete; in checked studies, under half of the missing clones stem from an unresolved V gene, and the remainder is unexplained. The sample yields about 30,000 clones; about 88% were counted once. The ten largest clones represent approximately 1% of the sample. The sample here was unsorted PBMCs, taken 2 years after starting antiretroviral therapy. These TCRs come from a man aged 50 or older with HIV.

This chain joins TRBV27 and TRBJ2-1; D call uncertain. The CDR3 loop spans 14 amino acids. The V end lost 2 bases, the J end lost 10 bases, and 15 bases lay between the germline ends. Germline loops: CDR1 MNHEY, CDR2 SMNVEV (reference sequence). CDR3 region: CASSLTDHLREQFF. CDR3 coding DNA: TGTGCCAGCAGTTTAACGGACCACCTTCGGGAGCAGTTCTTC.

V gene TRBV20-1 combines with J gene TRBJ1-2, with D hard to call. The CDR3 loop spans 9 amino acids. In germline, CDR1 is DFQATT, CDR2 SNEGSKA (reference sequence). Trimming shortened V by 3 bases and J by 4 bases, and 0 bases separated the two germline ends. For the CDR3, the DNA is TGCAGTGCTAGCTATGGCTACACCTTC. This sequence encodes CSASYGYTF.

This sequence joins TRBV4-1 and TRBJ1-1; D uncertain. This CDR3 contains 12 residues. Germline V gene lookup returns CDR1 MGHRA and CDR2 YSYEKL. The V gene lost 0 bases and the J gene lost 7 bases, with 6 bases spanning the gap. This CDR3 reads CASSQENREAFF. The CDR3 nucleotides read TGCGCCAGCAGCCAAGAAAACCGTGAAGCTTTCTTT.

The chain links TRBV7-2 to TRBJ1-3; D uncertain. Germline V lookup: CDR1 SGHTA, CDR2 FQGNSA. Trimming took 5 bases from V and 0 from J, leaving 17 bases between them. This CDR3 is built from 17 residues. The DNA for the CDR3 is TGTGCCAGCAGCCAACTCGATAGATTACTCTCTGGAAACACCATATATTTT. Its translation: CASSQLDRLLSGNTIYF.

The V and J genes are TRBV11-3 and TRBJ2-3, with D perhaps TRBD2 (5 bases). The ends were cut back, 8 bases at V and 1 base at J, with 13 bases in the middle. The CDR3 sequence is 14 residues long. Per the germline V gene, CDR1 is SGHNT and CDR2 is YENEEA. This CDR3 reads CASRPGAGTDTQYF. CDR3 in DNA: TGTGCCAGCCGCCCAGGAGCGGGCACAGATACGCAGTATTTT.

This clone was seen a single time. This rearrangement joins TRBV29-1 to TRBJ2-5; D not resolved. Deletions cut 4 bases from V and 1 base from J, with 10 bases between. The CDR3 runs to 13 residues. From germline, CDR1 is SQVTM and CDR2 ANQGSEA. DNA of the CDR3: TGCAGCGTTGTAAGGCAGATCCAAGAGACCCAGTACTTC. Its translation: CSVVRQIQETQYF.